These 9 T cell receptor beta chains share one sample of origin, sequenced in a study of T cell clusters in autoimmune cytopenias. Each sample's input was around 250 ng genomic DNA, 30,000 to 45,000 genome equivalents. One tube held mixed TRB-A and TRB-B primer pools for touch-down PCR. TCRdb reanalyzed the multiplex PCR reads, giving one entry per CDR3 protein sequence and no DNA. The table counts several thousand distinct CDR3 sequences; 55% to 75% lies in the top ten. These data also featured in a second study, about T cell repertoires in aging, cancer and after chemotherapy.

The sample comprised peripheral blood. Receptor source: a human donor in good health.

This chain connects TRBV12-3 or TRBV12-4 to TRBJ2-5; the D gene TCRdb calls, TRBD1, cannot be checked with no DNA. The CDR3 runs to 16 residues. The CDR3 reads CASSSSRDPTEETQYF.

The J gene is TRBJ1-6, the V gene TRBV12-3 or TRBV12-4. The length of the CDR3 is 13 residues. Here the CDR3 reads CASSLPSNSPLHF.

The chain's CDR3 is CASSELAGASNQPQHF. The chain has TRBV6-1 and TRBJ1-5; TCRdb picks TRBD1, but there is no DNA to check that call. Germline CDR1 and CDR2: MNHNS and SASEGT. The CDR3 extends over 16 amino acids.

V is TRBV6-4 and J is TRBJ2-2. The CDR3 has 14 residues. Germline V gene data show CDR1 as MRHNA and CDR2 as SNTAGT. CDR3 loop: CASKAQPNTGELFF.

The V call is TRBV19, the J call TRBJ2-7; as DNA is missing, the TRBD1 call by TCRdb cannot be tested. The V gene's germline CDR1 is LNHDA and CDR2 SQIVND (reference sequence). The CDR3 sequence is 15 residues long. Here the CDR3 reads CASSQGTPIQGEQYF.

This rearrangement joins TRBV15 to TRBJ2-3; TCRdb calls TRBD1, which cannot be checked without DNA. This CDR3 comprises 16 residues. Germline V CDR1 and CDR2: LNHNV, YYDKDF (reference sequence). The CDR3 is CATSRDLGVTSDTQYF.

The chain joins TRBV5-6 to TRBJ2-3; with no DNA, the TCRdb D assignment of TRBD1 cannot be verified. CDR1 and CDR2 (germline): SGHDT, YYEEEE. This CDR3 is built from 16 residues. CDR3 loop: CASSLVGDRGTDTQYF. The full variable domain, its missing parts supplied by reference TRBV5-6 and TRBJ2-3, is DAGVTQSPTHLIKTRGQQVTLRCSPKSGHDTVSWYQQALGQGPQFIFQYYEEEERQRGNFPDRFSGHQFPNYSSELNVNALLLGDSALYLCASSLVGDRGTDTQYFGPGTRLTVL.

This clonotype counts as medium-sized (0.01 to 0.1%) by frequency. The chain is built from TRBV29-1 and TRBJ1-1. Germline CDR1 is SQVTM and CDR2 is ANQGSEA. The CDR3 has 11 amino acids. The chain's CDR3 is CSVVVITEAFF.

J is TRBJ1-5 and V is TRBV19. Germline CDR1 is LNHDA and CDR2 is SQIVND (reference sequence). The CDR3 is 14 amino acids. The CDR3 loop is CASSKRDRNQPQHF.